Presented here are 18 T cell receptor beta chains from one specimen sequenced in a study of radiation and T cells in renal cell carcinoma. TCRdb keeps only in-frame clones here, not all; method: immunoSEQ multiplex PCR. Among about 130,000 clones listed, nearly 90% were seen once. The sample's time point: baseline pretreatment blood. The treatment: 15 Gy SBRT to primary tumor, nephrectomy 4 weeks later. The sample consisted of blood, taken from a patient whose treatment included radiotherapy and nephrectomy. The receptors were gathered from a woman between 50 and 59 years old with renal cell carcinoma.

V is TRBV7-2 and J is TRBJ2-2, with 9 bases matching TRBD1. From germline, CDR1 is SGHTA and CDR2 FQGNSA. The trim removed 5 bases at V and 6 bases at J, leaving 1 base unmatched. The length of the CDR3 is 13 residues. The CDR3 reads CASSDRGAGELFF. In nucleotides, the CDR3 is TGTGCCAGCAGCGACAGGGGGGCCGGGGAGCTGTTTTTT.

The chain carries TRBV7-2 and TRBJ2-7; tentatively, D is TRBD1 (5 bases). The CDR3 is 13 amino acids. The V gene lost 0 bases and the J gene lost 6 bases, with 9 bases spanning the gap. From germline, CDR1 is SGHTA and CDR2 FQGNSA. Written as DNA, the CDR3 is TGTGCCAGCAGCTTAGCTCAGGGTGGCGAGCAGTACTTC. Protein product: CASSLAQGGEQYF.

This chain joins TRBV6-6 and TRBJ2-1; 11 positions match TRBD2. CDR1 MNHNY and CDR2 SVGAGI come from the germline V gene (reference sequence). There are 16 residues in the CDR3. The junction had 7 bases not matched to a gene; V was cut back by 0 bases and J by 9 bases. The CDR3 sequence: CASSYSPLAGVGEQFF. The CDR3 DNA follows: TGTGCCAGCAGTTACTCTCCACTAGCGGGGGTCGGTGAGCAGTTCTTC.

V gene TRBV11-2 combines with J gene TRBJ1-1; D unclear. Trimming removed 4 bases at V and 1 base at J, with 10 bases between. Germline V gives CDR1 SGHAT, CDR2 FQNNGV. The CDR3 runs to 14 residues. CDR3 loop: CASSWRGSNTEAFF. DNA for the CDR3: TGTGCCAGCAGCTGGCGGGGTTCGAACACTGAAGCTTTCTTT.

This clone was seen more than once but under ten times. V is TRBV2 and J is TRBJ2-7; D gene uncertain. The CDR3 totals 11 residues. Germline CDR1 and CDR2: SNHLY and FYNNEI. V lost 5 bases to trimming and J lost 3 bases, with 5 bases between them. CDR3 nucleotides: TGTGCCAGCAGTTATCACTACGAGCAGTACTTC. As protein: CASSYHYEQYF.

The chain links TRBV19 to TRBJ2-3; 9 positions agree with TRBD1. J gave up 0 bases and V 3 bases, and 4 bases lay outside the gene matches. Germline V gives CDR1 LNHDA, CDR2 SQIVND (reference sequence). CDR3 size: 16 residues. The CDR3 sequence: CASSIGGQGSTDTQYF. The CDR3 bases are TGTGCCAGTAGTATCGGGGGACAGGGTAGCACAGATACGCAGTATTTT.

J is TRBJ2-2 and V is TRBV7-2; D remains ambiguous. The CDR3 extends over 15 amino acids. Per germline, CDR1 SGHTA and CDR2 FQGNSA. V lost 5 bases to trimming and J lost 3 bases, with 13 bases between them. CDR3 sequence: CASSVLGGDTGELFF. The CDR3 region has the DNA TGTGCCAGCAGCGTCCTCGGCGGCGACACCGGGGAGCTGTTTTTT.

This clone was found a few times. This chain uses TRBV2 with TRBJ1-6; maybe TRBD1 (6 bases). Trimming stripped 5 bases from V and 14 bases from J, with 13 bases between. This CDR3 is built from 12 residues. The V gene's germline CDR1 is SNHLY and CDR2 FYNNEI. The CDR3 sequence: CASSPENRALHF. CDR3 DNA sequence: TGTGCCAGCAGTCCCGAAAACAGGGCCCTCCACTTT.

V gene TRBV19 combines with J gene TRBJ1-5, with TRBD1 as a possible D gene (5 bases). The germline V and J ends were trimmed by 5 bases and 5 bases, with 16 bases remaining between them. The CDR3 loop spans 15 amino acids. Per the germline V gene, CDR1 is LNHDA and CDR2 is SQIVND (reference sequence). The CDR3 DNA reads as TGTGCCAGTAGTGGGACCCCTAAGGGGCATCAGCCCCAGCATTTT. This sequence encodes CASSGTPKGHQPQHF.

The chain recombines TRBV5-5 with TRBJ2-2, with a weak D call TRBD2 (6 bases). Germline assignment: CDR1 SGHKS and CDR2 YYEKEE (reference sequence). V was clipped by 3 bases and J by 4 bases, with 13 bases between them. CDR3 length: 15 residues. CDR3 sequence reads: CASSSSTRSTGELFF. The CDR3 DNA reads as TGTGCCAGCAGCTCCTCGACTAGATCCACCGGGGAGCTGTTTTTT.

The chain has TRBV6-6 and TRBJ1-4; D is ambiguous. Germline V gene sequence: CDR1 MNHNY, CDR2 SVGAGI (reference sequence). CDR3 length: 15 amino acids. Trimming left V 0 bases short and J 12 bases short, with 17 bases between. The CDR3, as DNA: TGTGCCAGCAGTTACTCGAGTAGTACCAAAAGTCAACTGTTTTTT. Translating gives CASSYSSSTKSQLFF.

The V and J genes are TRBV6-6 and TRBJ1-1; no definite D call. CDR1 is MNHNY and CDR2 is SVGAGI in the germline V gene (reference sequence). V gave up 4 bases and J gave up 4 bases, with 16 bases separating them. This CDR3 region has 15 residues. The DNA for the CDR3 is TGTGCCAGCAGTTCCCTTGGGAGGTTAGGCACTGAAGCTTTCTTT. It specifies CASSSLGRLGTEAFF.

Only one count was recorded for this clone. The J gene is TRBJ2-1, the V gene TRBV19; 13 bases are shared with TRBD2. This CDR3 has 20 amino acids. In germline, CDR1 is LNHDA, CDR2 SQIVND (reference sequence). V was pared by 3 bases and J by 9 bases, with 20 bases of the junction left unmatched. CDR3 DNA sequence: TGTGCCAGTAGTATCGGATCCACGGGATTGACTAGCGGGGGGACCGGTGAGCAGTTCTTC. This sequence encodes CASSIGSTGLTSGGTGEQFF.

This chain links TRBV4-2 with TRBJ2-5; D could derive from TRBD1 or TRBD2 (5 bases each). With the DNA end fitting TRBJ2-7 better, the J assignment may be wrong. CDR3 length: 16 residues. The germline gives CDR1 LGHNA, CDR2 YNFKEQ. CDR3 bases: TGTGCCAGCAGCCAAGAAGAAGGGGACCTAGCCTACGAGCAGTACTTC. This gives the protein CASSQEEGDLAYEQYF.

This clone was counted between two and nine times. The chain couples TRBV10-3 to TRBJ1-6; possibly TRBD1 for D (5 bases). The CDR3 is made up of 14 amino acids. The germline V gene encodes CDR1 ENHRY and CDR2 SYGVKD. Trimming took 0 bases from V and 6 from J, leaving 6 bases between them. The CDR3: CAISESTVNSPLHF. In DNA, the CDR3 is TGTGCCATCAGTGAGTCGACAGTTAATTCACCCCTCCACTTT.

The V call is TRBV5-6, the J call TRBJ1-2, with 10 bases identical to TRBD1. The V gene end was trimmed by 4 bases and the J gene end by 8 bases; junction bases not matched to a gene: 14. The germline gives CDR1 SGHDT, CDR2 YYEEEE. The CDR3 loop spans 16 amino acids. CDR3 bases: TGTGCCAGCAGCAGCCTCGGGACAGGGGAGCTAAGAGGCTACACCTTC. Its protein is CASSSLGTGELRGYTF. Drawing the rest from reference TRBV5-6 and TRBJ1-2, the complete variable domain is DAGVTQSPTHLIKTRGQQVTLRCSPKSGHDTVSWYQQALGQGPQFIFQYYEEEERQRGNFPDRFSGHQFPNYSSELNVNALLLGDSALYLCASSSLGTGELRGYTFGSGTRLTVV.

The chain links TRBV29-1 to TRBJ2-7; D might be TRBD2 (7 bases). The CDR3 has 14 amino acids. Trimming stripped 3 bases from V and 2 bases from J, with 14 bases between. Germline CDR1 reads SQVTM; CDR2 reads ANQGSEA. The CDR3 reads CSVDPGGSAYEQYF. CDR3 nucleotide sequence: TGCAGCGTTGACCCGGGGGGCAGCGCCTACGAGCAGTACTTC.

The rearrangement uses TRBV18 and TRBJ1-6; no definite D call. The length of the CDR3 is 14 residues. Germline lookup yields CDR1 KGHSH and CDR2 LQKENI. The V end lost 4 bases, the J end lost 7 bases, and 11 bases lay between the germline ends. CDR3 sequence reads: CASSLQAENSPLHF. CDR3 DNA sequence: TGTGCCAGCTCACTCCAGGCTGAAAATTCACCCCTCCACTTT. The variable domain in full, with the rest retrieved from reference TRBV18 and TRBJ1-6, is NAGVMQNPRHLVRRRGQEARLRCSPMKGHSHVYWYRQLPEEGLKFMVYLQKENIIDESGMPKERFSAEFPKEGPSILRIQQVVRGDSAAYFCASSLQAENSPLHFGNGTRLTVT.